This T cell receptor beta chain stems from a study of T-cell reconstitution after alpha-beta-depleted transplantation in children. Study-level points and caveats: Diversity and T-cell counts at one year after transplant derived mostly from new T cells. Reportedly, only several hundred clones from non-depleted graft cells drove alpha-beta T-cell counts at about two months. Surviving recipient T cells and intrathymic progenitors accounted for some patients' high TCRbeta diversity at day 60.

The V gene end was trimmed by 3 bases and the J gene end by 6 bases; junction bases not matched to a gene: 8. The CDR3 length is 15 residues. Per germline, CDR1 MDHEN and CDR2 SYDVKM. As it was prepared, the TCRbeta library received unique molecular identifiers. TCRdb ran MiXCR on the PCR reads and lists one entry per CDR3 protein. The data hold fewer than 350,000 distinct CDR3 sequences, with less than 9.5% observed a single time. This clonotype was seen at least ten times. The target antigen is unknown. The chain is built from TRBV28 and TRBJ1-5, with 7 bases matching TRBD1. This sample comprised peripheral blood, obtained 360 days after TCRalphabeta/CD19-depleted stem cell transplant. This TCR was sampled from a female patient under 10 years old who had a stem cell transplant for Fanconi anemia, so the T cells may come from the graft donor. The CDR3 DNA sequence: TGTGCCAGCAGTTTTTTCGGGGCAGGGGGTCAGCCCCAGCATTTT. This translates into CASSFFGAGGQPQHF.